This passage covers 6 T cell receptor beta chains from one sample sequenced in a study of T cell responses to AZD1222 COVID-19 vaccine. Clones were read by immunoSEQ multiplex PCR, and TCRdb kept only the in-frame ones, dropping some. The sample lists approximately 120,000 clones; roughly 90% were seen once. This specimen consisted of peripheral blood, obtained on day 0 of AZD1222 vaccination. The receptors here all came from an adult in good health.

The J gene is TRBJ2-3, the V gene TRBV12-3 or TRBV12-4; no reliable D call. V was cut by 11 bases and J by 0 bases, with 9 bases left in between. This CDR3 has 12 amino acids. The CDR3 sequence: CAEKNSTDTQYF. The DNA of the CDR3 is TGTGCCGAAAAGAACAGCACAGATACGCAGTATTTT.

The chain carries TRBV19 and TRBJ1-1, with no clear D. Trimming pared 1 base from V and 2 bases from J, leaving 17 bases between. Germline V CDR1 and CDR2: LNHDA, SQIVND (reference sequence). CDR3 length: 17 residues. In DNA form, the CDR3 reads TGTGCCAGTAGTATAGCACGCAGAAGAAACCTCAACACTGAAGCTTTCTTT. It encodes CASSIARRRNLNTEAFF.

The gene calls are TRBV6-5 and TRBJ2-5; unclear D gene. The CDR3 consists of 13 residues. V was cut by 6 bases and J by 2 bases, with 10 bases left in between. The germline gives CDR1 MNHEY, CDR2 SVGAGI. As DNA, the CDR3 is TGTGCCAGCAGAGGTACAGCGCAAGAGACCCAGTACTTC. Residues: CASRGTAQETQYF.

The J gene is TRBJ1-1, the V gene TRBV27; perhaps TRBD1 as D (5 bases). The V end lost 2 bases, the J end lost 1 base, and 11 bases lay between the germline ends. CDR1 is MNHEY and CDR2 is SMNVEV in the germline V gene (reference sequence). This CDR3 has 15 residues. CDR3 loop: CASSLTSDRNTEAFF. The CDR3 DNA reads TGTGCCAGCAGTTTAACCTCAGACAGGAACACTGAAGCTTTCTTT.

V and J are TRBV9 and TRBJ2-1, with D hard to call. The V end lost 3 bases, the J end lost 0 bases, and 19 bases lay between the germline ends. The germline gives CDR1 SGDLS, CDR2 YYNGEE. This CDR3 region has 18 residues. This CDR3 reads CASSDSPQRTLSYNEQFF. The CDR3 DNA reads as TGTGCCAGCAGCGATAGCCCCCAGCGAACCCTCTCCTACAATGAGCAGTTCTTC.

This clone was seen only once. The chain carries TRBV6-1 and TRBJ2-7, with D maybe TRBD2 (5 bases). Trimming removed 3 bases at V and 0 bases at J, with 12 bases between. Looked up from germline, CDR1 is MNHNS and CDR2 is SASEGT. CDR3 size: 15 residues. CDR3 in DNA: TGTGCCAGCAGTGACCTCTCCGGGGACTCCTACGAGCAGTACTTC. Amino acids: CASSDLSGDSYEQYF.